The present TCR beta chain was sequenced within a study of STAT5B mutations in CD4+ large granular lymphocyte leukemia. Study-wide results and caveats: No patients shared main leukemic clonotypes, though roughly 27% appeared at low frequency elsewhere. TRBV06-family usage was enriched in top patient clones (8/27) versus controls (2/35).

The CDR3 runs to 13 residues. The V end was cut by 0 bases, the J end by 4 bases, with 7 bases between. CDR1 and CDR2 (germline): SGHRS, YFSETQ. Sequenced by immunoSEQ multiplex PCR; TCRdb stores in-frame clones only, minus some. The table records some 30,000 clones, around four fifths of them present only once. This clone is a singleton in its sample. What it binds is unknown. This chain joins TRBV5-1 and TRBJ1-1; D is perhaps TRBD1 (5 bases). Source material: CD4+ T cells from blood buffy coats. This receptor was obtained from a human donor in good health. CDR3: CASSLEGVTEAFF. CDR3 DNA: TGCGCCAGCAGCTTGGAAGGGGTCACTGAAGCTTTCTTT.